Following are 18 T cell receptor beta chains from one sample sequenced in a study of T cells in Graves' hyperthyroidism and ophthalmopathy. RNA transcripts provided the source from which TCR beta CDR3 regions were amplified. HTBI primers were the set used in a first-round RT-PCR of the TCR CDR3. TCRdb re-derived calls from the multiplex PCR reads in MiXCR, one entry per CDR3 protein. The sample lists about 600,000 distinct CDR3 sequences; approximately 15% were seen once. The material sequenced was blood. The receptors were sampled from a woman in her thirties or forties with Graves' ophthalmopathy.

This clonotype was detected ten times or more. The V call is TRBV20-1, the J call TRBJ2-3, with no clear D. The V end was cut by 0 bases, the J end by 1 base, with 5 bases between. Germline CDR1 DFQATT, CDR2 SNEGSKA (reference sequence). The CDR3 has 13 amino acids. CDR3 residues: CSARDIGTDTQYF. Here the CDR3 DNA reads TGCAGTGCTAGAGATATAGGCACAGATACGCAGTATTTT.

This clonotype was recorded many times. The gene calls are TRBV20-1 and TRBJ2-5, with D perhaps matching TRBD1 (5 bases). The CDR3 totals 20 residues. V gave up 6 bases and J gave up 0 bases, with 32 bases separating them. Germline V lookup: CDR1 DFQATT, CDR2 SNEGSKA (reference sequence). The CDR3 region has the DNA TGCAGTGCGCTCCCCCCAGGCACAGGCCCGTTTTATTCGTACCAAGAGACCCAGTACTTC. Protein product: CSALPPGTGPFYSYQETQYF.

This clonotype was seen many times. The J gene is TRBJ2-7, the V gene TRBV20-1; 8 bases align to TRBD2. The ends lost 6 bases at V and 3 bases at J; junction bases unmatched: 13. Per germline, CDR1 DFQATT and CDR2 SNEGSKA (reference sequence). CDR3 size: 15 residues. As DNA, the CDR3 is TGCAGTGCGCGTGCGGGAGGCCTCGGGGGCTACGAGCAGTACTTC. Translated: CSARAGGLGGYEQYF.

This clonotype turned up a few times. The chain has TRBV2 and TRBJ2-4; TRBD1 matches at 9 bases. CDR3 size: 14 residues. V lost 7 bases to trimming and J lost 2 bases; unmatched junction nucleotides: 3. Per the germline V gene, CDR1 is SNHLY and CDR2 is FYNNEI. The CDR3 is CASKQGATKNIQYF. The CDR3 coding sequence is TGTGCCAGCAAACAGGGGGCGACCAAAAACATTCAGTACTTC.

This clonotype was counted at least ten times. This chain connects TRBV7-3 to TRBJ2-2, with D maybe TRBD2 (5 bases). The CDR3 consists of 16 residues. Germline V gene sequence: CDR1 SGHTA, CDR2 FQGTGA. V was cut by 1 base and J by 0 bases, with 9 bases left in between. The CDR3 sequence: CASSLSWTSNTGELFF. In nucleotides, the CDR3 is TGTGCCAGCAGCTTAAGTTGGACTTCGAACACCGGGGAGCTGTTTTTT.

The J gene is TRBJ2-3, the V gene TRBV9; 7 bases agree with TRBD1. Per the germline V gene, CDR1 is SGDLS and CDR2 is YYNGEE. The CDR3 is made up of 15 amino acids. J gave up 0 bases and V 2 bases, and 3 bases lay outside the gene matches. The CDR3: CASSVSTGSTDTQYF. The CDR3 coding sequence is TGTGCCAGCAGCGTGTCGACAGGGAGCACAGATACGCAGTATTTT.

The CDR3 nucleotides are TGTGCCAGCGGACAGGGTCTCGGTGAAAAACTGTTTTTT. This gives the protein CASGQGLGEKLFF. This chain links TRBV6-1 with TRBJ1-4, with TRBD1 identical over 8 bases. This CDR3 region has 13 residues. V was clipped by 8 bases and J by 7 bases; unmatched bases: 6. In germline, CDR1 is MNHNS, CDR2 SASEGT.

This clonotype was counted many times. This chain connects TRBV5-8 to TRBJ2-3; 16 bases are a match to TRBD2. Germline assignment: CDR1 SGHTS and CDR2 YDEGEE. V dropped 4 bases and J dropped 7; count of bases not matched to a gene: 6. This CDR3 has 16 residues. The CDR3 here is CASSLGLAGGSNTQYF. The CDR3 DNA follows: TGTGCCAGCAGCCTGGGACTAGCGGGAGGGTCAAATACGCAGTATTTT.

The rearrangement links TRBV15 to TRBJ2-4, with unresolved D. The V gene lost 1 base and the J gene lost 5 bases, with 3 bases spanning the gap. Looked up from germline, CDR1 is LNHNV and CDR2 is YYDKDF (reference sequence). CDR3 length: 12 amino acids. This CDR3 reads CATSRVENIQYF. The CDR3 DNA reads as TGTGCCACCAGCAGAGTGGAAAACATTCAGTACTTC.

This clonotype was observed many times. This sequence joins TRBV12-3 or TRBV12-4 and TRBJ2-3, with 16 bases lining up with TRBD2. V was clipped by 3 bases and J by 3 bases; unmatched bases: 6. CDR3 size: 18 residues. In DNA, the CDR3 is TGTGCCAGCAGTTTGGGGACTAGCGGGGGGGCCGGGACAGATACGCAGTATTTT. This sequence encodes CASSLGTSGGAGTDTQYF.

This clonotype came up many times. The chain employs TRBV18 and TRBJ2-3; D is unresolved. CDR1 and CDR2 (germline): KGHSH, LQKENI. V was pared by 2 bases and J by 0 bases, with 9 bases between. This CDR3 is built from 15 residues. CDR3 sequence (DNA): TGTGCCAGCTCACCAGCATACAGAAGCACAGATACGCAGTATTTT. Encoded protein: CASSPAYRSTDTQYF. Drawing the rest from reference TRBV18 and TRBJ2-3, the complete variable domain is NAGVMQNPRHLVRRRGQEARLRCSPMKGHSHVYWYRQLPEEGLKFMVYLQKENIIDESGMPKERFSAEFPKEGPSILRIQQVVRGDSAAYFCASSPAYRSTDTQYFGPGTRLTVL.

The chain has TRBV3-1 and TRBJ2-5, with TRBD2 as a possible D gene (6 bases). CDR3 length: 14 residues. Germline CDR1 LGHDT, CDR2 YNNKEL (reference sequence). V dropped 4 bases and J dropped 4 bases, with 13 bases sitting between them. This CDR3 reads CASSRNVEGETQYF. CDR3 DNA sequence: TGTGCCAGCAGCCGGAACGTGGAGGGAGAGACCCAGTACTTC.

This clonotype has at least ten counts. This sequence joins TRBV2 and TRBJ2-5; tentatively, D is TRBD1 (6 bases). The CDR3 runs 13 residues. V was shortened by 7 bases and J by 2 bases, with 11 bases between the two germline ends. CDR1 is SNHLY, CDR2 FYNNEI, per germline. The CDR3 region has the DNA TGTGCCAGCACCCCGACAGGACAAGAGACCCAGTACTTC. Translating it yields CASTPTGQETQYF.

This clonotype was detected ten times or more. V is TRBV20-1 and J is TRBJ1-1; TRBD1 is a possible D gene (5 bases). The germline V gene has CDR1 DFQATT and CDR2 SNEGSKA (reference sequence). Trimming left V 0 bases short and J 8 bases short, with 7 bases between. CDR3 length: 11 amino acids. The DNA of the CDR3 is TGCAGTGCTAGAGATTCAGGGGAAGCTTTCTTT. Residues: CSARDSGEAFF.

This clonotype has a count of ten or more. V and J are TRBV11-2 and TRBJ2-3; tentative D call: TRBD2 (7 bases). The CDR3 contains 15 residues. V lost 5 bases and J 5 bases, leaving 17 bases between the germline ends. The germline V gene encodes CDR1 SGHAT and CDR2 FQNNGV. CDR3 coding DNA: TGTGCCAGCAGCCAGTGGGGGGGGCGTGAAGATACGCAGTATTTT. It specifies CASSQWGGREDTQYF. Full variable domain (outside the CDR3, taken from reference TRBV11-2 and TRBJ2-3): EAGVAQSPRYKIIEKRQSVAFWCNPISGHATLYWYQQILGQGPKLLIQFQNNGVVDDSQLPKDRFSAERLKGVDSTLKIQPAKLEDSAVYLCASSQWGGREDTQYFGPGTRLTVL.

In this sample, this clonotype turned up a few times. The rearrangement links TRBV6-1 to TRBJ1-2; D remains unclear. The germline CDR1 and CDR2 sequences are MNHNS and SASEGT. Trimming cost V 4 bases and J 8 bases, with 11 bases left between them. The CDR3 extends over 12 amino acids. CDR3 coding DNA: TGTGCCAGCAGTGGGACCCCTAGGGGCTACACCTTC. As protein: CASSGTPRGYTF.

CDR3 sequence: CASSDANSVQETQYF. The CDR3 coding sequence is TGTGCCAGCAGCGATGCGAACAGCGTCCAAGAGACCCAGTACTTC. V and J are TRBV9 and TRBJ2-5, with D uncertain. Germline loops: CDR1 SGDLS, CDR2 YYNGEE. V lost 3 bases to trimming and J lost 1 base, with 13 bases between them. The CDR3 is 15 amino acids.

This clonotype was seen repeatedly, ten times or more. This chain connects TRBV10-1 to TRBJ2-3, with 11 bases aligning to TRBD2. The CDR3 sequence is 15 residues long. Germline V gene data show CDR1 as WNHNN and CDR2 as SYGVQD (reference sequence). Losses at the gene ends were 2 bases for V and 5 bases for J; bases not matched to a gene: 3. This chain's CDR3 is CASSEATSGRDTQYF. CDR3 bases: TGCGCCAGCAGTGAGGCTACTAGCGGGAGAGATACGCAGTATTTT.